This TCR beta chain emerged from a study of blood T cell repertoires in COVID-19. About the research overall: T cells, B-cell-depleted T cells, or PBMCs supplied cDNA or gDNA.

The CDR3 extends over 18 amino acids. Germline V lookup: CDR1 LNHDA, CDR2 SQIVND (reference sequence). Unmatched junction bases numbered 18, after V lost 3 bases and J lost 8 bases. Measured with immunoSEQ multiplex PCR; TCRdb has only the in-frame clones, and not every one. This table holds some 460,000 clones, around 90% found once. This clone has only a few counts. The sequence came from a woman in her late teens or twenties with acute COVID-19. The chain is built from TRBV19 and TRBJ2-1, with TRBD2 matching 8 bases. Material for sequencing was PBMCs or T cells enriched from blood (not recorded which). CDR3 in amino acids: CASSMRSWGGRRTDEQFF. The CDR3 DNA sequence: TGTGCCAGTAGTATGCGCTCATGGGGCGGGAGGCGGACGGATGAGCAGTTCTTC.